These 9 T cell receptor beta chains share one sample of origin, sequenced in a study of regulatory T cells in long-lasting Graves disease. iRepertoire HTBI primers and Arm-PCR of CDR3 regions built TCR beta libraries. One entry per CDR3 protein results from TCRdb running MiXCR on the multiplex PCR reads. Seen here are around 250,000 distinct CDR3 sequences, around 18% observed once, and the top ten hold around 21%. Time point here: newly diagnosed GD, antithyroid drugs for less than 3 months. Generation of the TCR library employed RNA extracted from PBMCs. Sequenced material: peripheral blood mononuclear cells (PBMCs), taken at new diagnosis, from a patient treated with antithyroid drugs. The receptors come from a female donor with Graves disease.

The rearrangement links TRBV20-1 to TRBJ2-4; 7 bases fit TRBD2. V was pared by 5 bases and J by 0 bases, with 10 bases of the junction left unmatched. This CDR3 comprises 16 residues. Looked up from germline, CDR1 is DFQATT and CDR2 is SNEGSKA (reference sequence). The CDR3 coding sequence is TGCAGTGCTGGGGGGGGGGACGGTCTAGCCAAAAACATTCAGTACTTC. Translated, it gives CSAGGGDGLAKNIQYF.

This clonotype was found many times. The chain has TRBV3-1 and TRBJ2-3, with D possibly matching TRBD2 (6 bases). The CDR3 loop spans 13 amino acids. The V end lost 3 bases, the J end lost 6 bases, and 10 bases lay between the germline ends. The germline V gene encodes CDR1 LGHDT and CDR2 YNNKEL (reference sequence). CDR3 nucleotide sequence: TGTGCCAGCAGCCAGTATGGGGGGGATACGCAGTATTTT. As protein: CASSQYGGDTQYF.

There are many counts of this clonotype. The genes are TRBV20-1 and TRBJ2-3; D unclear. CDR1 and CDR2 from the germline V gene are DFQATT and SNEGSKA (reference sequence). V was pared by 1 base and J by 3 bases, with 8 bases between. The CDR3 is 13 amino acids. This CDR3 is CSARGEATDTQYF. CDR3 coding DNA: TGCAGTGCTAGAGGGGAAGCTACAGATACGCAGTATTTT.

This clonotype came up many times. This rearrangement joins TRBV6-2 or TRBV6-3 to TRBJ1-1; a weak D match, TRBD1 (6 bases). Germline V gene data show CDR1 as MNHEY and CDR2 as SVGEGT. This CDR3 contains 14 residues. V shed 7 bases and J shed 1 base, with 13 bases lying between them. For the CDR3, the DNA is TGTGCCAGCACATTACAGGACAGGAACACTGAAGCTTTCTTT. The encoded protein is CASTLQDRNTEAFF.

The gene calls are TRBV12-3 or TRBV12-4 and TRBJ2-3; D is unclear. Trimming shortened V by 2 bases and J by 3 bases, and 18 bases separated the two germline ends. The CDR3 runs to 17 residues. The CDR3: CASSLFKGGRTTDTQYF. In DNA form, the CDR3 reads TGTGCCAGCAGTTTATTTAAGGGTGGCAGGACGACAGATACGCAGTATTTT.

This clonotype was observed many times. The V and J genes are TRBV28 and TRBJ2-1; 7 bases map to TRBD2. This CDR3 has 14 amino acids. V lost 5 bases and J lost 5; bases outside the gene matches: 6. Germline V CDR1 and CDR2: MDHEN, SYDVKM. CDR3 in amino acids: CASSPGDYHNEQFF. The CDR3 nucleotides read TGTGCCAGCAGTCCGGGGGACTACCACAATGAGCAGTTCTTC.

CDR3 in amino acids: CASEASGTGNEQFF. As DNA, the CDR3 is TGTGCCTCGGAAGCCTCCGGGACAGGGAATGAGCAGTTCTTC. This rearrangement joins TRBV30 to TRBJ2-1, with TRBD1 identical over 9 bases. V was pared by 7 bases and J by 7 bases, with 11 bases of the junction left unmatched. Germline loops: CDR1 GTSNPN, CDR2 SVGIG (reference sequence). This CDR3 region has 14 residues.

In this sample, this clonotype turned up many times. V usage is TRBV11-2 and J usage is TRBJ2-7; 8 bases map to TRBD2. CDR1 and CDR2 (germline): SGHAT, FQNNGV. This CDR3 spans 14 amino acids. J was trimmed by 6 bases and V by 2 bases; bases with no gene match: 6. This CDR3 is CASSLSSGSFEQYF. CDR3 in DNA: TGTGCCAGCAGCTTATCCAGCGGGAGTTTCGAGCAGTACTTC.

This clonotype was detected many times. This chain connects TRBV6-1 to TRBJ1-6; 10 bases align to TRBD1. The CDR3 extends over 17 amino acids. From germline, CDR1 is MNHNS and CDR2 SASEGT. Trimming took 6 bases from V and 7 from J; bases not matched to a gene: 12. CDR3 in amino acids: CASRQQPGTGENSPLHF. The DNA for the CDR3 is TGTGCCAGCAGACAACAACCCGGGACAGGGGAAAATTCACCCCTCCACTTT.